This passage covers 4 T cell receptor beta chains from one sample sequenced in a study of blood T cells in healthy people across ages. It was with a sample-barcoded 5' primer and a J-beta primer mix that a second PCR of roughly 7 to 11 cycles was run. TCRdb re-called the 5' RACE reads with MiXCR, one entry per CDR3 protein. The table shows hundreds of thousands of distinct CDR3 sequences, with less than 40% occurring only once. Sequencing was done on a sample of blood. These receptors were collected from a woman older than 75 in good health.

The chain employs TRBV5-1 and TRBJ1-1; D call uncertain. Germline V lookup: CDR1 SGHRS, CDR2 YFSETQ. The CDR3 length is 15 residues. V was trimmed by 0 bases and J by 1 base, leaving 10 bases between them. For the CDR3, the DNA is TGCGCCAGCAGCTTGGCCACCGCTCCGAACACTGAAGCTTTCTTT. Translating gives CASSLATAPNTEAFF.

Ten or more counts support this clonotype. The chain recombines TRBV12-3 or TRBV12-4 with TRBJ2-5, with TRBD2 matching 10 bases. The CDR3 extends over 13 amino acids. The V gene end was trimmed by 3 bases and the J gene end by 9 bases; junction bases not matched to a gene: 4. In DNA, the CDR3 is TGTGCCAGCAGTTTCGGGACTAGCGAATCCCAGTACTTC. Its translation is CASSFGTSESQYF.

Concerning this clonotype: With a much larger clone just one base away, this may be a read error. V is TRBV30 and J is TRBJ1-2; D call uncertain. V was pared by 8 bases and J by 5 bases, with 21 bases between. Germline V gene sequence: CDR1 GTSNPN, CDR2 SVGIG (reference sequence). This CDR3 has 14 amino acids. For the CDR3, the DNA is TGTGCCCGGGTTCGACGGACGGTGACTTATGGCTACACCTTC. It specifies CARVRRTVTYGYTF.

The chain joins TRBV7-2 to TRBJ2-3; unclear D gene. CDR1 SGHTA and CDR2 FQGNSA come from the germline V gene. CDR3 length: 14 residues. Trimming left V 5 bases short and J 4 bases short, with 13 bases between. CDR3 loop: CASSPSMVADTQYF. The CDR3, as DNA: TGTGCCAGCAGCCCGTCCATGGTGGCAGATACGCAGTATTTT.